This paragraph reports one TCR beta chain. Its antigen remains unidentified. Primers: 60 Vbeta forward and 13 Jbeta reverse. Using immunoSEQ multiplex PCR, the repertoire was profiled, and TCRdb retains in-frame clones only, with some absent. The sample yields some 200,000 clones, 82% seen once. These data originate in a study of cytomegalovirus exposure and HLA in healthy donors. Overall study findings and caveats: A classifier reportedly called cytomegalovirus status with high sensitivity and specificity. Researchers reportedly found TCR beta sequences accurately predicted most subjects' HLA-A and HLA-B alleles.

Germline values: CDR1 MDHEN, CDR2 SYDVKM. The V end was cut by 5 bases, the J end by 4 bases, with 5 bases between. This CDR3 spans 11 amino acids. The chain has TRBV28 and TRBJ2-5; no reliable D call. The sequence came from a woman aged 45-65 years in good health and CMV-seropositive. The sample was PBMCs. The CDR3 DNA sequence: TGTGCCAGCAGTACACGAGAGACCCAGTACTTC. This encodes CASSTRETQYF.